This T cell receptor (beta chain) emerged from a study of blood T cell repertoires in COVID-19. Turning to the study itself: The study drew acute and convalescent COVID-19 samples from the United States, Italy and Spain. PBMCs, B-cell-depleted T cells, or T cells were the source of the cDNA or gDNA that made up the material.

V lost 4 bases, J lost 2 bases, and 5 bases stayed unmatched. CDR3 length: 16 amino acids. The germline gives CDR1 MNHEY, CDR2 SVGAGI. Original handling: Amplifying reference gene primers gave estimates of nucleated cell counts. Using immunoSEQ multiplex PCR, the repertoire was profiled, and TCRdb retains in-frame clones only, with some absent. D and trimming were read from the DNA, whereas the V and J calls and clone size are those reported in that table. The table includes roughly 25,000 clones, approximately 90% detected once. Source material: peripheral blood. V and J are TRBV6-5 and TRBJ2-6, with 7 nucleotides matching TRBD2. The sequence was obtained from a man between 65 and 80 years old with active COVID-19. DNA of the CDR3: TGTGCCAGCAGTTGGGAGGGAGGGGCTGGGGCCAACGTCCTGACTTTC. Its protein product is CASSWEGGAGANVLTF.